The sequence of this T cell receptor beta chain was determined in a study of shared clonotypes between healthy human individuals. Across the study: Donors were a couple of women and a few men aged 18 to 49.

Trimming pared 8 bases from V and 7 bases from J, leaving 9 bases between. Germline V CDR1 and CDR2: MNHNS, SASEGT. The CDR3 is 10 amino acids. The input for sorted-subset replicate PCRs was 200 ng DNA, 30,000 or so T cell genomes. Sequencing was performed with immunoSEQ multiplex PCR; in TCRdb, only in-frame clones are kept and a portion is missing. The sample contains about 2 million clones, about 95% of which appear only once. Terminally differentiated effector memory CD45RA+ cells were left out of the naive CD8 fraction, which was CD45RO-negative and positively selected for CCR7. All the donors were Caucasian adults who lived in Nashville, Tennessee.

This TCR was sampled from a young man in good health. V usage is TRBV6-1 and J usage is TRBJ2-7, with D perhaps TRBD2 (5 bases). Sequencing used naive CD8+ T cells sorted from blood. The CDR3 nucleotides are TGTGCCAGCGGACGGGGAGAGCAGTACTTC. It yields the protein CASGRGEQYF.